The entry below gives a single TCR beta chain sequence along with its context. Its antigen remains unknown. This sample is drawn from a study of CXCR3-negative and CXCR3-positive naive CD8 T cells. Study-level background: Overall TRB read output was some 140 million, and each library contained about 1.5 +/- 0.3 million reads.

CDR1 is LNHDA, CDR2 SQIVND, per germline (reference sequence). This CDR3 comprises 13 residues. TRB cDNA was prepared as libraries by UMI-labeled 5' RACE. After re-calling the 5' RACE reads, TCRdb lists one entry per CDR3 protein, DNA absent. Found here are about 150,000 distinct CDR3 sequences; the top ten clones hold 0.25% to 0.3%. Whole-study findings and limits: Cryopreservation partially lowered CXCR3 expression, so most assays used fresh PBMCs. TRB CDR3s of CXCR3-positive naive cells were more hydrophobic than those of CXCR3-negative naive cells.

CD45RO-CCR7+CD27+CD95- marked naive CD8+ T cells. The chain is built from TRBV19 and TRBJ2-1; without DNA, the TCRdb call of TRBD1 cannot be checked. Specimen: naive CXCR3+ CD8+ T cells from blood. Subset in this sample: CD45RO-CCR7+CD27+CD95- naive CD8+ T cells expressing CXCR3 (TNR3+). The receptor comes from a human donor in good health. Some clones in this sample may be carry-over from other donors' samples. This CDR3 is CASLGASYNEQFF.